This T cell receptor (beta chain) was obtained from a study of OX40 agonist ivuxolimab in advanced cancers. Study overall: Ivuxolimab, an agonistic anti-OX40 (CD134) antibody, was given to patients.

Trimming shortened V by 2 bases and J by 1 base, and 18 bases separated the two germline ends. Germline lookup yields CDR1 GTSNPN and CDR2 SVGIG (reference sequence). The CDR3 runs to 18 residues. Sequenced by immunoSEQ multiplex PCR; TCRdb stores in-frame clones only, minus some. The sample lists 80,000 to 100,000 clones, roughly 93% occurring once. The chain carries TRBV30 and TRBJ2-6; D may be TRBD1 or TRBD2 (5 bases each). The specimen comprised CD4+ or CD8+ T cells sorted from blood, sampled in a trial of the OX40 agonist ivuxolimab. The sequence came from an adult with an advanced solid tumor such as melanoma, head and neck, liver or kidney cancer. In nucleotides, the CDR3 is TGTGCCTGGAGTCAAAAAAGGAACAGGAGGTCTGGGGCCAACGTCCTGACTTTC. This sequence encodes CAWSQKRNRRSGANVLTF.